Listed below are T cell receptor beta chains from one sample, sequenced in a study of T cell responses to AZD1222 COVID-19 vaccine. Only in-frame clones appear in the TCRdb table, and some are missing; sequencing was by immunoSEQ multiplex PCR. The data hold over 100,000 clones, with roughly 89% observed a single time. The material sequenced was peripheral blood, taken on day 0 of AZD1222 vaccination. The receptor set was obtained from an adult in good health. Each CDR3 is given with its conserved first and last residue. The D gene is left open where the match is weak. Not every row has a clone size; where given, it reads once, few, many or a size class.

>TRBD1|TRBJ1-1|TRBV18|NA
TGTGCCAGCTCACCACCGACAGGGGATCGAACTGAAGCTTTCTTT
CASSPPTGDRTEAFF
>NA|TRBJ1-4|TRBV6-5|NA
TGTGCCAGCAGACGGGGAGGAAGCGAAAAACTGTTTTTT
CASRRGGSEKLFF
>NA|TRBJ1-4|TRBV2|once
TGTGCCAGCAGTGGGCAGTTCGGTACTAATGAAAAACTGTTTTTT
CASSGQFGTNEKLFF
>TRBD2|TRBJ2-2|TRBV9|NA
TGTGCCAGCAGCCCTAGGACTAGCGGGAGCCATGGGGGCGGGGAGCTGTTTTTT
CASSPRTSGSHGGGELFF
>NA|TRBJ2-7|TRBV11-2|few
TGTGCCAGCAGCTTAAGGGATCTTAACTACGAGCAGTACTTC
CASSLRDLNYEQYF
>TRBD1|TRBJ1-2|TRBV5-6|NA
TGTGCCAGCAGCCTAGGACAGGGGCCTAACTATGGCTACACCTTC
CASSLGQGPNYGYTF
>TRBD1|TRBJ1-2|TRBV7-9|NA
TGTGCCAGCGGACCGGGACAGGGGGCGCTGGGCTACACCTTC
CASGPGQGALGYTF
>NA|TRBJ1-1|TRBV7-9|NA
TGTGCCAGCAGCTCGGGACAAACGAACACTGAAGCTTTCTTT
CASSSGQTNTEAFF
>NA|TRBJ1-2|TRBV19|NA
TGTGCCAGCAGTGGGGAGGACAGTAACTATGGCTACACCTTC
CASSGEDSNYGYTF
>NA|TRBJ1-2|TRBV28|NA
TGTGCCAGCACCTCCCCGGCCCCGACAGCAAACTATGGCTACACCTTC
CASTSPAPTANYGYTF
>NA|TRBJ1-6|TRBV5-4|NA
TGTGCCAGCACCAATATAGGACAGAATAATTCACCCCTCCACTTT
CASTNIGQNNSPLHF
>TRBD1|TRBJ1-1|TRBV5-4|NA
TGTGCCAGCAGCGGTCACAGGGGGAAGAACACTGAAGCTTTCTTT
CASSGHRGKNTEAFF
>NA|TRBJ2-1|TRBV18|NA
TGTGCCAGCTCACCACAGAGCTCCTACAATGAGCAGTTCTTC
CASSPQSSYNEQFF
>NA|TRBJ2-2|TRBV7-2|few
TGTGCCAGCAGCTCTTCCACAGGGAGGAACGGGGAGCTGTTTTTT
CASSSSTGRNGELFF
>NA|TRBJ2-7|TRBV5-1|NA
TGCGCCAGCAGCTTGTTTTTGGGGGCGAGGGGGGATACTTACGAGCAGTACTTC
CASSLFLGARGDTYEQYF
>TRBD1|TRBJ2-4|TRBV18|NA
TGTGCCAGCTCACGTGACAGGGGGCGCGAAAACATTCAGTACTTC
CASSRDRGRENIQYF
>NA|TRBJ2-3|TRBV7-8|many
TGTGCCACGGCGGGCTCTCAGAATCCCACAGATACGCAGTATTTT
CATAGSQNPTDTQYF
>TRBD1|TRBJ2-7|TRBV28|NA
TGTGCCATCCACCGGACAGGGGCGTACGAGCAGTACTTC
CAIHRTGAYEQYF
>NA|TRBJ1-3|TRBV5-1|NA
TGCGCCAGCAGCTTGACTGCGTTCTCTGGAAACACCATATATTTT
CASSLTAFSGNTIYF
>NA|TRBJ2-3|TRBV5-1|once
TGCGCCAGCAGCTGGACAGTTCTCGAAGATACGCAGTATTTT
CASSWTVLEDTQYF
>TRBD2|TRBJ2-7|TRBV15|NA
TGTGCCACCAGCAGAGAACTGACTAGCGGTTACGAGCAGTACTTC
CATSRELTSGYEQYF
>TRBD1|TRBJ1-2|TRBV28|NA
TGTGCCAGCAGACCGACAGGGCGGGTAGGAGGCTACACCTTC
CASRPTGRVGGYTF
>TRBD1|TRBJ2-1|TRBV29-1|once
TGCAGCGGATTACAGGGGGCAGAGTTCTTC
CSGLQGAEFF
>NA|TRBJ2-1|TRBV7-2|NA
TGTGCCAGCAGCGCGGACAGTTACAATGAGCAGTTCTTC
CASSADSYNEQFF
>NA|TRBJ2-1|TRBV28|NA
TGTGCCAGCAGTTTACTAGGTGGCACGACCTACAATGAGCAGTTCTTC
CASSLLGGTTYNEQFF
>TRBD2|TRBJ2-5|TRBV7-2|NA
TGTGCCAGCAGCTTCCGGACTAGCGGCGGGGAGACCCAGTACTTC
CASSFRTSGGETQYF
>NA|TRBJ2-5|TRBV5-1|NA
TGCGCCAGCAGCCGATCATTTGGGGAGACCCAGTACTTC
CASSRSFGETQYF
>TRBD2|TRBJ2-4|TRBV28|NA
TGTGCCAGCAGCCTTGCCCGGACTAGCGGGGCCATTCAGTACTTC
CASSLARTSGAIQYF
>TRBD2|TRBJ2-1|TRBV3-1/TRBV3-2|NA
TGTGCCAGCAGCCTAAGCGGGGGCTCCTACAATGAGCAGTTCTTC
CASSLSGGSYNEQFF
>NA|TRBJ1-1|TRBV5-1|few
TGCGCCAGCAGCTCTCCTGCCAATGAAGCTTTCTTT
CASSSPANEAFF
>TRBD1|TRBJ1-1|TRBV5-1|NA
TGCGCCAGCAGCTGGAACCCTCTACAGGGGACTGAAGCTTTCTTT
CASSWNPLQGTEAFF
>TRBD1|TRBJ1-1|TRBV28|NA
TGTGCCAGCACTTTACAGGGGCGGGCTGAAGCTTTCTTT
CASTLQGRAEAFF
>TRBD1|TRBJ2-5|TRBV9|NA
TGTGCCAGCACTCCTACCGGGACAGTCCAAGAGACCCAGTACTTC
CASTPTGTVQETQYF
>NA|TRBJ1-2|TRBV7-2|NA
TGTGCCAGCAGCCAAGGGACGGCGTATGGCTACACCTTC
CASSQGTAYGYTF
>NA|TRBJ2-2|TRBV7-8|NA
TGTGCCAGCAGCTTAGTAGGGCAGGGGCTTACCGGGGAGCTGTTTTTT
CASSLVGQGLTGELFF
>NA|TRBJ2-6|TRBV3-1/TRBV3-2|NA
TGTGCCAGTACGATGGCCGTCGGATTCTCTGGGGCCAACGTCCTGACTTTC
CASTMAVGFSGANVLTF
>TRBD1|TRBJ2-7|TRBV28|NA
TGTGCCAGCAGTTTAGGATCGGGACAGCCAAAAGAGCAGTACTTC
CASSLGSGQPKEQYF
>NA|TRBJ1-1|TRBV6-6|NA
TGTGCCAGCAGTCGACAGGCTCTTCCCCCTATAACTGAAGCTTTCTTT
CASSRQALPPITEAFF
>NA|TRBJ1-6|TRBV20-1|NA
TGCAGTGCTAGTGGGTTGGGGGGTTCACCCCTCCACTTT
CSASGLGGSPLHF
>TRBD1|TRBJ1-2|TRBV5-1|NA
TGCGCCAGCAGCTGGGGACAGGGAGAAGTAGGTGGCTACACCTTC
CASSWGQGEVGGYTF
>NA|TRBJ1-1|TRBV6-6|NA
TGTGCCAGCAGTTACGGAGTGGAAGCTTTCTTT
CASSYGVEAFF
>NA|TRBJ2-7|TRBV30|NA
TGTGCCTGGAGTCTCCCCACTTCAGGGGCCTACGAGCAGTACTTC
CAWSLPTSGAYEQYF
>TRBD1|TRBJ1-5|TRBV19|NA
TGTGCCAGTAGTTTCCGGGACAGGGGGGCGCCCCAGCATTTT
CASSFRDRGAPQHF
>NA|TRBJ2-3|TRBV28|NA
TGTGCCAGCAGCACCTGGGGGGGGCGAAGCACAGATACGCAGTATTTT
CASSTWGGRSTDTQYF
>NA|TRBJ2-6|TRBV24-1|NA
TGTGCCATCTCGACAGCTGGGGCCAACGTCCTGACTTTC
CAISTAGANVLTF
>TRBD2|TRBJ2-2|TRBV7-2|NA
TGTGCCAGCCGAAGCGGGAGAAAGGTCGGGGAGCTGTTTTTT
CASRSGRKVGELFF
>NA|TRBJ2-3|TRBV5-6|NA
TGTGCCAGCAGCTTGGAAATGTGGGCGGACGGCGGGGATACGCAGTATTTT
CASSLEMWADGGDTQYF
>TRBD2|TRBJ2-3|TRBV4-2|NA
TGTGCCAGCAGCTACGTCGACTTTCCGGGACTAGCGGGAAGCACAGATACGCAGTATTTT
CASSYVDFPGLAGSTDTQYF
>NA|TRBJ2-2|TRBV21-1|NA
NA
CASSKAVGEGTGELFF
>NA|TRBJ1-5|TRBV7-8|NA
TGTGCCAGCAGCTTAATGACGGGAGGTAGTCAGCCCCAGCATTTT
CASSLMTGGSQPQHF
>TRBD1|TRBJ2-1|TRBV3-1/TRBV3-2|NA
TGTGCCAGCAGCCAAGATAGGATAAGACAGGGGCGTTACAATGAGCAGTTCTTC
CASSQDRIRQGRYNEQFF
>TRBD1|TRBJ1-2|TRBV5-4|NA
TGTGCCAGCAGCTGGACAGGGGAGGATGGCTACACCTTC
CASSWTGEDGYTF
>NA|TRBJ2-3|TRBV5-4|NA
TGTGCCAGCAGCTTAGCGGGTCCAGATACGCAGTATTTT
CASSLAGPDTQYF
>TRBD1|TRBJ1-6|TRBV2|few
TGTGCCAGCAGTGACGGACAGGGGAATTCACCCCTCCACTTT
CASSDGQGNSPLHF
>TRBD2|TRBJ2-5|TRBV7-2|NA
TGTGCCAGCAGCTCCCGCGGGAGCCAAGAGACCCAGTACTTC
CASSSRGSQETQYF
>TRBD2|TRBJ2-7|TRBV5-1|NA
TGCGCCAGCAGCAGGGGACTAGAAAGGAACGAGCAGTACTTC
CASSRGLERNEQYF
>TRBD2|TRBJ2-2|TRBV2|few
TGTGCCAGCAGCGAGACTAGCGGGAGGACGGCCGGGGAGCTGTTTTTT
CASSETSGRTAGELFF
>NA|TRBJ2-5|TRBV18|NA
TGTGCCAGCTCACCAAACCCCCAGACGGAGACCCAGTACTTC
CASSPNPQTETQYF
>NA|TRBJ1-1|TRBV7-2|NA
TGTGCCAGCAGCTTAGGGGGGGCGACGGTGGGCACTGAAGCTTTCTTT
CASSLGGATVGTEAFF
>NA|TRBJ2-6|TRBV19|NA
TGTGCCAGTAGTAGGGCAGACGGGAGTGGGGCCAACGTCCTGACTTTC
CASSRADGSGANVLTF